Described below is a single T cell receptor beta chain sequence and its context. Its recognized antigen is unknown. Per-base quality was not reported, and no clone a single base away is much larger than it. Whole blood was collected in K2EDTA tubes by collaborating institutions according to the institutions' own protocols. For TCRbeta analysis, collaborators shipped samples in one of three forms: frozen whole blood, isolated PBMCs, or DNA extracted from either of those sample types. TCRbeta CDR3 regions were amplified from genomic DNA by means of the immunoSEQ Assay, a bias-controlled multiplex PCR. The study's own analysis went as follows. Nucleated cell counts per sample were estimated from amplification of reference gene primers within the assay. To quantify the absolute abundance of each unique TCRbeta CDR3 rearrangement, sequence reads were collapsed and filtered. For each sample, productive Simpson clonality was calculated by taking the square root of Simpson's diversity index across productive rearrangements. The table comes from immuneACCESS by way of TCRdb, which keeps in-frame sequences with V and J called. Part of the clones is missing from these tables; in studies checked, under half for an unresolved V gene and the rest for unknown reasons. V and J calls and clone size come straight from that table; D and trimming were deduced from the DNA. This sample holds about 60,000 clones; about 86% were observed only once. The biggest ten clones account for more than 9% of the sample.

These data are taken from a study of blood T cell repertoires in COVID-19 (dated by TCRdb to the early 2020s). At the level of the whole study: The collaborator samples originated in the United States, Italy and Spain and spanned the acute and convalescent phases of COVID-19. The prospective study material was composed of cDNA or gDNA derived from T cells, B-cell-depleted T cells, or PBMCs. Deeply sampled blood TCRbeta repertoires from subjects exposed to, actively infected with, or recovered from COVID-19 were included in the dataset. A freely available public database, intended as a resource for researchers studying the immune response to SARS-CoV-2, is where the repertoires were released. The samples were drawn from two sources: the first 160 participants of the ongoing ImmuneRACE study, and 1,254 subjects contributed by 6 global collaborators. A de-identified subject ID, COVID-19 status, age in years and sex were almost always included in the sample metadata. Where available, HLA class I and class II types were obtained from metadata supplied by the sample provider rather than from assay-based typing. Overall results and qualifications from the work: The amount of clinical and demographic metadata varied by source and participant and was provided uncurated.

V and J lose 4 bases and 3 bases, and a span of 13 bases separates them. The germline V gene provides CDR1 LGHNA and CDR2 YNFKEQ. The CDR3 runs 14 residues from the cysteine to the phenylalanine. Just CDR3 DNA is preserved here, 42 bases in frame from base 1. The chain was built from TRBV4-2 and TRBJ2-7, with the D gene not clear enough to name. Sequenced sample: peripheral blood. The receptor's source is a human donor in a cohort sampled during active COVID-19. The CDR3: CASSPHVVDYEQYF. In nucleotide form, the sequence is TGTGCCAGCAGCCCCCATGTCGTAGACTACGAGCAGTACTTC.